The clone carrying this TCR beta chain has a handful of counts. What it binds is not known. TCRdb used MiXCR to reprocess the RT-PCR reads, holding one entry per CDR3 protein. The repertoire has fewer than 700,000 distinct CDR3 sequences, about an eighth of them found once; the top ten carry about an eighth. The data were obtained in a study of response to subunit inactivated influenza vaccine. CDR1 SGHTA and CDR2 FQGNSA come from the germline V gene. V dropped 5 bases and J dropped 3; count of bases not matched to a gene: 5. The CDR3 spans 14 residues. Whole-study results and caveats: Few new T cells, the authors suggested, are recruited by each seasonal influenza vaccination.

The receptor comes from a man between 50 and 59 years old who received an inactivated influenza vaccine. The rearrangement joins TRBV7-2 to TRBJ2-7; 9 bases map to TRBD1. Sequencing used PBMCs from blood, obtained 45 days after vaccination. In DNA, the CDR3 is TGTGCCAGCAGCACTACGACAGGGGGCTACGAGCAGTACTTC. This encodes CASSTTTGGYEQYF.